These 4 T cell receptor beta chains were all obtained from the same sample, sequenced in a study of blood T cell repertoires in COVID-19. The repertoire was sequenced with immunoSEQ multiplex PCR; TCRdb's copy has only in-frame clones and lacks some. This repertoire shows roughly 32,000 clones, roughly nine tenths found once; its top ten account for 9.5% to 10%. Sequencing input: peripheral blood. All receptors derive from a human donor with active COVID-19. The donor label of this sample is uncertain.

This chain joins TRBV28 and TRBJ2-7, with 9 bases fitting TRBD1. Germline CDR1 MDHEN, CDR2 SYDVKM. J was trimmed by 3 bases and V by 5 bases; bases with no gene match: 5. The CDR3 is 14 residues long. The CDR3 loop is CASSKTGGNYEQYF. CDR3 nucleotide sequence: TGTGCCAGCAGTAAAACAGGGGGCAACTACGAGCAGTACTTC.

The rearrangement uses TRBV2 and TRBJ2-7, with 9 bases fitting TRBD1. J lost 5 bases, V lost 6 bases, and 14 bases had no gene match. The germline CDR1 and CDR2 sequences are SNHLY and FYNNEI. This CDR3 region has 16 residues. CDR3 sequence reads: CASRALPGTGSHEQYF. CDR3 nucleotides: TGTGCCAGCAGGGCCCTACCGGGGACAGGGAGCCACGAGCAGTACTTC.

This clone was found a few times. The rearrangement links TRBV7-2 to TRBJ2-5, with unresolved D. The ends were cut back, 1 base at V and 4 bases at J, with 13 bases in the middle. The CDR3 totals 15 residues. Germline V lookup: CDR1 SGHTA, CDR2 FQGNSA. The CDR3 protein is CASSLGADSLETQYF. The CDR3 DNA is TGTGCCAGCAGCTTAGGTGCGGATTCCCTAGAGACCCAGTACTTC.

The V call is TRBV3-1 (or the pseudogene TRBV3-2), the J call TRBJ2-3; possibly TRBD1 for D (6 bases). The CDR3 sequence is 16 residues long. Germline lookup yields CDR1 LGHDT and CDR2 YNNKEL (reference sequence). Trimming took 5 bases from V and 0 from J, leaving 15 bases between them. CDR3 coding DNA: TGTGCCAGCAGCTCATTCCAACAGGGCAGCACAGATACGCAGTATTTT. As protein: CASSSFQQGSTDTQYF.